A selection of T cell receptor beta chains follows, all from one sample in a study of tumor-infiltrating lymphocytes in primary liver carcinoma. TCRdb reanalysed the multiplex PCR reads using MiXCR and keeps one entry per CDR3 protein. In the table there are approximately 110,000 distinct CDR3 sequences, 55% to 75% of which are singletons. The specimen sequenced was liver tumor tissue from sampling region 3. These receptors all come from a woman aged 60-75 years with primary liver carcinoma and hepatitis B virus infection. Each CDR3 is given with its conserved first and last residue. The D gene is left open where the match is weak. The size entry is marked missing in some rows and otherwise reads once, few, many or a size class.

DNA: TGTGCCAGCAGCCCCGGACTACCCACAGATACGCAGTATTTT
CDR3: CASSPGLPTDTQYF
J: TRBJ2-3
D: -
length: 14
size: medium-sized
V: TRBV11-2

DNA: TGCGCCAGCAGCCGACGGACAGGGATCGATGAGCAGTTCTTC
CDR3: CASSRRTGIDEQFF
J: TRBJ2-1
D: TRBD1
length: 14
size: -
V: TRBV11-2

DNA: TGTGCCAGCAGCTTAAATCAGGGTGAGCAGTTCTTC
CDR3: CASSLNQGEQFF
J: TRBJ2-1
D: -
length: 12
size: -
V: TRBV7-6

DNA: TGTGCCAGCAGTTTACTAATTGGGACAGGGGATGGCTACACCTTC
CDR3: CASSLLIGTGDGYTF
J: TRBJ1-2
D: TRBD1
length: 15
size: many
V: TRBV28

DNA: TGTGCCTCGCACCCGGGACAGGGGTGGGGTAGAGATACGCAGTATTTT
CDR3: CASHPGQGWGRDTQYF
J: TRBJ2-3
D: TRBD1
length: 16
size: -
V: TRBV28

DNA: TGTAGCGTGGGCATGGGGTTCGGCTACACCTTC
CDR3: CSVGMGFGYTF
J: TRBJ1-2
D: -
length: 11
size: -
V: TRBV29-1

DNA: TGTGCCAGCAGAGAATTCGGATGGGCCGGGAACTATGGCTACACCTTC
CDR3: CASREFGWAGNYGYTF
J: TRBJ1-2
D: -
length: 16
size: -
V: TRBV6-1

DNA: TGTGCCAGCAGCTCGTCGACAGGGGTACTTGAGGAGAAATACTTC
CDR3: CASSSSTGVLEEKYF
J: TRBJ2-7
D: TRBD1
length: 15
size: few
V: TRBV11-2

DNA: TGCGCCAGCAGTATACAAAGCGGGTCCCACGAGCAGTACTTC
CDR3: CASSIQSGSHEQYF
J: TRBJ2-7
D: -
length: 14
size: -
V: TRBV10-2

DNA: TGTGCCAGTCAGGGGGAGTTCGGCACCGGGGAGCTGTTTTTT
CDR3: CASQGEFGTGELFF
J: TRBJ2-2
D: TRBD1
length: 14
size: many
V: TRBV6-1

DNA: TGTACCATCGGAGGGGGCGGGAGGGGGTACAATGAGCACTTCTTC
CDR3: CTIGGGGRGYNEHFF
J: TRBJ2-1
D: TRBD2
length: 15
size: -
V: TRBV11-3

DNA: TGTGCCAGCAGCCGGCGGGAGGAGGAAGAGACCCAGTACTTC
CDR3: CASSRREEEETQYF
J: TRBJ2-5
D: TRBD2
length: 14
size: -
V: TRBV5-4

DNA: TGTGCCAGCAGCCAGGTCAGGGGCGAGGCGGTCGTGAAGCTGTTTTTT
CDR3: CASSQVRGEAVVKLFF
J: TRBJ2-2
D: -
length: 16
size: -
V: TRBV6-6

DNA: TGTGCCAGTAGCTACTCCCGTGGTAGCGGGAGAGTGATCCAGTGCTTC
CDR3: CASSYSRGSGRVIQCF
J: TRBJ2-5
D: TRBD2
length: 16
size: -
V: TRBV11-2

DNA: TGCGTAGCTCAGGAGCATGTTGCCAACGTCCTGACTTTC
CDR3: CVAQEHVANVLTF
J: TRBJ2-6
D: -
length: 13
size: -
V: TRBV28

DNA: TGTGCCAGCCACTGGGGAGGGGGCAATCAGCCCCAGCATTTT
CDR3: CASHWGGGNQPQHF
J: TRBJ1-5
D: -
length: 14
size: many
V: TRBV6-2/TRBV6-3

DNA: TGTGCCGGCAGCGCCGGACAGGGGGGACTAGCGGGAGGATTCAGTGAGCAATTCTTC
CDR3: CAGSAGQGGLAGGFSEQFF
J: TRBJ2-1
D: TRBD2
length: 19
size: -
V: TRBV11-3

DNA: TGTGTCAGCAACCAGAGCCCTGGAAACACCATATATTTT
CDR3: CVSNQSPGNTIYF
J: TRBJ1-3
D: -
length: 13
size: -
V: TRBV11-2

DNA: TGTGCCAGCAGCGCGGGACTAGCGGAGTCCTACGATCGGTACTTC
CDR3: CASSAGLAESYDRYF
J: TRBJ2-7
D: TRBD2
length: 15
size: -
V: TRBV7-9

DNA: TGTGGCAGCAGATTCGACAGGGCCGCCTATGGCTACACCTTC
CDR3: CGSRFDRAAYGYTF
J: TRBJ1-2
D: TRBD1
length: 14
size: -
V: TRBV6-2/TRBV6-3

DNA: TGCGCCAGCAGCCAAGGAATGCAGGGGCTCTACGTCTACACCTTC
CDR3: CASSQGMQGLYVYTF
J: TRBJ1-2
D: -
length: 15
size: -
V: TRBV4-1

DNA: TGTGCCAGCAGCCCCCCGGGCCCAAGAATCTATGGCTACACCTTC
CDR3: CASSPPGPRIYGYTF
J: TRBJ1-2
D: -
length: 15
size: many
V: TRBV5-6

DNA: TGTGCCAGCAGCTTCATGGGACAGGGGTTTGTTGAAAAACTGTTTTTT
CDR3: CASSFMGQGFVEKLFF
J: TRBJ1-4
D: TRBD1
length: 16
size: few
V: TRBV7-9

DNA: TGTGCCAGCAGTTTTCAGGTCCCCTACGAGCAACACTTC
CDR3: CASSFQVPYEQHF
J: TRBJ2-7
D: -
length: 13
size: -
V: TRBV12-3/TRBV12-4

DNA: TGCAGCGTTGCGTCGGGCAGTAATGAAGCTTTCTTT
CDR3: CSVASGSNEAFF
J: TRBJ1-1
D: -
length: 12
size: many
V: TRBV29-1

DNA: TGTACCAGTAGCTTACCAGCTGGAAATACCATATATTTT
CDR3: CTSSLPAGNTIYF
J: TRBJ1-3
D: -
length: 13
size: -
V: TRBV11-2

DNA: TGTGCCAGCAGGAACCAGGGTTTCGAGCAGTACTTC
CDR3: CASRNQGFEQYF
J: TRBJ2-7
D: -
length: 12
size: -
V: TRBV2

DNA: TGTGCTAGCAGCCGACTAAACCCCGAGACTGCCAATGAGCAGTTCTTC
CDR3: CASSRLNPETANEQFF
J: TRBJ2-1
D: -
length: 16
size: -
V: TRBV11-2

DNA: TGTGCCATCAGTGAGCGGGAGGTTATGACAGATACGCAGTATTTT
CDR3: CAISEREVMTDTQYF
J: TRBJ2-3
D: TRBD2
length: 15
size: many
V: TRBV10-3

DNA: TGTGCCAGCAGTCATGGACTAGCTGCAAGCACAGATATGCAGTATTTT
CDR3: CASSHGLAASTDMQYF
J: TRBJ2-3
D: TRBD2
length: 16
size: once
V: TRBV11-1

DNA: TGTACCAGCAGATACGGCAGCCGGGAGCAGTACTTC
CDR3: CTSRYGSREQYF
J: TRBJ2-7
D: -
length: 12
size: -
V: TRBV11-2

DNA: TGTGCCAGCGGCTCTGAGAGGGGCTACGAGCAGTACTTC
CDR3: CASGSERGYEQYF
J: TRBJ2-7
D: -
length: 13
size: -
V: TRBV11-2

DNA: TGTGCCGCTGGGAATCCGGGGCGGGCCAACAACATTCAGTACTTC
CDR3: CAAGNPGRANNIQYF
J: TRBJ2-4
D: -
length: 15
size: -
V: TRBV11-3

DNA: TGTGTCAACAGCTTATTGCAGAGCAATGAGCAGTTCTTC
CDR3: CVNSLLQSNEQFF
J: TRBJ2-1
D: -
length: 13
size: -
V: TRBV11-2

DNA: TGTGCCAGCACCGACGGGACAGGTGCCTACAATGAGCAGTACTTC
CDR3: CASTDGTGAYNEQYF
J: TRBJ2-7
D: TRBD1
length: 15
size: -
V: TRBV11-1

DNA: TGTGCCAGCAGTGCCGGGTGGGCTCGGGGGTATGGCTACACCTTC
CDR3: CASSAGWARGYGYTF
J: TRBJ1-2
D: -
length: 15
size: -
V: TRBV28

DNA: TGTACCAGCAGCCCAGGGCGCGACAATGAGCAGTTCTTC
CDR3: CTSSPGRDNEQFF
J: TRBJ2-1
D: -
length: 13
size: -
V: TRBV7-3

DNA: TGTGCCAGTTTGGCGGGACGGCAGCCCCAGCATTTT
CDR3: CASLAGRQPQHF
J: TRBJ1-5
D: -
length: 12
size: -
V: TRBV12-3/TRBV12-4

DNA: TGTGCCAGCAGTTTTGGCCGGGGGCGGGGGTACCAAGAGACCCAGTACTTC
CDR3: CASSFGRGRGYQETQYF
J: TRBJ2-5
D: -
length: 17
size: -
V: TRBV28

DNA: TGTGCCAGCAGCCCACAGGGGACAGGAAACAATGAGCAGTTCTTC
CDR3: CASSPQGTGNNEQFF
J: TRBJ2-1
D: TRBD1
length: 15
size: -
V: TRBV7-9

DNA: TGTGCCAGCAGCTTGGTCAGGGGGAACGAGCAGTACTTC
CDR3: CASSLVRGNEQYF
J: TRBJ2-7
D: TRBD1
length: 13
size: many
V: TRBV5-6

DNA: TGTGCCAGCAGCCGCAGACAGGGGGGCGCGGGACTAGCGGGAGTGTCAGGCTTCAATGAGCAATTCTTC
CDR3: CASSRRQGGAGLAGVSGFNEQFF
J: TRBJ2-1
D: TRBD2
length: 23
size: -
V: TRBV11-2

DNA: TGTGCCAGCAGCCCCTCGGTGCAGGAGTACAATGAGCAGTTCTTC
CDR3: CASSPSVQEYNEQFF
J: TRBJ2-1
D: -
length: 15
size: -
V: TRBV7-9

DNA: TGTGCCAGCAGTTTTGGCGGGACAGGGACCTATGGCTACACCTTC
CDR3: CASSFGGTGTYGYTF
J: TRBJ1-2
D: TRBD1
length: 15
size: -
V: TRBV28

DNA: TGTGCCAGCAGGAGACGACAGTCCCAAGAGACCCAGTACTTC
CDR3: CASRRRQSQETQYF
J: TRBJ2-5
D: -
length: 14
size: many
V: TRBV6-5

DNA: TGTGCCAGCAGCCGCTTAGCCGGCGTCTCAGATACGCAGTGTTTT
CDR3: CASSRLAGVSDTQCF
J: TRBJ2-3
D: -
length: 15
size: -
V: TRBV7-9

DNA: TGCAGCGTTCAGGGTATTATTCCCTACGAGCAGTACTTC
CDR3: CSVQGIIPYEQYF
J: TRBJ2-7
D: -
length: 13
size: -
V: TRBV29-1

DNA: TGCAGCACCAGCGGGACTAGCGGGAGGGGGTATGAGCAGCTCTTC
CDR3: CSTSGTSGRGYEQLF
J: TRBJ2-1
D: TRBD2
length: 15
size: -
V: TRBV29-1

DNA: TGCAGCGCCCGGACGGCTGGAAACACCATATATTTT
CDR3: CSARTAGNTIYF
J: TRBJ1-3
D: -
length: 12
size: many
V: TRBV29-1

DNA: TGTGCCAGCAGCCCGGCGCGACTCTCCAATGAGCAGTTCTTC
CDR3: CASSPARLSNEQFF
J: TRBJ2-1
D: -
length: 14
size: many
V: TRBV7-8

DNA: TGTGCCAGCAGTGTCGAGGGATCAGCAAGGGGCGGGGAGCTGTTTTTT
CDR3: CASSVEGSARGGELFF
J: TRBJ2-2
D: -
length: 16
size: -
V: TRBV6-1

DNA: TGTGCCAGCAGCGGGAGCAATGAGCAGTTCTTC
CDR3: CASSGSNEQFF
J: TRBJ2-1
D: -
length: 11
size: -
V: TRBV11-2

DNA: TGTGCCAGCAGTTTAGAATGGGAAGGAGTCGATACGCAGTATTTT
CDR3: CASSLEWEGVDTQYF
J: TRBJ2-3
D: -
length: 15
size: -
V: TRBV28

DNA: TGTGCCAGCAGCCAAGATCCTACCGGCATCGAAAGGGGGCCCTACGAGCAGTACTTC
CDR3: CASSQDPTGIERGPYEQYF
J: TRBJ2-7
D: TRBD1
length: 19
size: -
V: TRBV14